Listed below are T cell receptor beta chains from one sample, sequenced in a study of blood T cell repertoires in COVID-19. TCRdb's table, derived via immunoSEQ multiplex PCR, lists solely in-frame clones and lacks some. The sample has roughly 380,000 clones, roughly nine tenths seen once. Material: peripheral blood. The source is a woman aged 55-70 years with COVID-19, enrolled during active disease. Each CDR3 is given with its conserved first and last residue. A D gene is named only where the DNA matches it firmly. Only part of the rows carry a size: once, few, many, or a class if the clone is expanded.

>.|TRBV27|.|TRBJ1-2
TGTGCCAGCAGACAAGGGGGAGTCGGTGGCTACACCTTC
CASRQGGVGGYTF
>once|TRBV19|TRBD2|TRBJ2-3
TGTGCCACCAGAGTAGCGGGGGGATATACAGATACGCAGTATTTT
CATRVAGGYTDTQYF
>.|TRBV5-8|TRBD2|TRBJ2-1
TGTGCCAGCAGCGGAGCCGGGACTAGCGGGAGCGCCTCCTACAATGAGCAGTTCTTC
CASSGAGTSGSASYNEQFF
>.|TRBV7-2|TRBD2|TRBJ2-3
TGTGCCAGCAGCCCTAGCGGGGGGTCCTATACGCAGTATTTT
CASSPSGGSYTQYF
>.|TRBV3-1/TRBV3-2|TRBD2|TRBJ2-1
TGTGCCAGCAGCCAAGAGCCCGGGGGGGCGGGTGAGCAGTTCTTC
CASSQEPGGAGEQFF
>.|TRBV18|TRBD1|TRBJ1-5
TGTGCCAGCTCCGGGACAGGGGAGGGGCAGCCCCAGCATTTT
CASSGTGEGQPQHF
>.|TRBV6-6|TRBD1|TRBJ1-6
TGTGCCAGCAGTATTAATCGACAGGGAAATTCACCCCTCCACTTT
CASSINRQGNSPLHF
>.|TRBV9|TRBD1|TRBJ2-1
TGTGCCAGCAGCGGGGACAGGGGGCGAGAGCAGTTCTTC
CASSGDRGREQFF
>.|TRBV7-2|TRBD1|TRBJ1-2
TGTGCCAGCAGCCATACAGGGGTCTATGGCTACACCTTC
CASSHTGVYGYTF
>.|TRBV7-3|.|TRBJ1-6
TGTGCCAGCAGCTTGGGCAGGGATTCACCCCTCCACTTT
CASSLGRDSPLHF
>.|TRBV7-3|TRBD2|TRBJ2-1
TGTGCCAGCAGCTCGACTAGCGGCTCCTACAATGAGCAGTTCTTC
CASSSTSGSYNEQFF
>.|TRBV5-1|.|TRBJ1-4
TGCGCCAGCAGCTTGGTGGAGGGGCCTAATGAAAAACTGTTTTTT
CASSLVEGPNEKLFF
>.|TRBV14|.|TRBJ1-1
TGTGCCAGCAGCCAAGCCCATTACATGAACACTGAAGCTTTCTTT
CASSQAHYMNTEAFF
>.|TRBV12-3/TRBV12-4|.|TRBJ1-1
TGTGCCAGCAGACCCCAGGGGAACACTGAAGCTTTCTTT
CASRPQGNTEAFF
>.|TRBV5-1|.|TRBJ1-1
TGCGCCAGCAGCTTGGCCTTGGCAGGGGCTGAAGCTTTCTTT
CASSLALAGAEAFF
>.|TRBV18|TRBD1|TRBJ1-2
TGTGCCAGCTCACCGGACAGGGAAGCGGCTGGCTACACCTTC
CASSPDREAAGYTF
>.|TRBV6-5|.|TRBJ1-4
TGTGCCAGCAGCCCCCGGGAGACTAATGAAAAACTGTTTTTT
CASSPRETNEKLFF
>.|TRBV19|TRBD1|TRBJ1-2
TGTGCCAGTAGTATCACGGGACAGGGTATACATGGCTACACCTTC
CASSITGQGIHGYTF
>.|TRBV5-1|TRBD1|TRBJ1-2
TGCGCCAGCAGCTACCCGACAGGGGGCGGAGGATATGGCTACACCTTC
CASSYPTGGGGYGYTF
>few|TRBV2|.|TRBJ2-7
TGTGCCAGCAGCCCCACGACACCGACCTACGAGCAGTACTTC
CASSPTTPTYEQYF
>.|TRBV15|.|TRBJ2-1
TGTGCCACCAGCAGAGCTGGACAGTCCTACAATGAGCAGTTCTTC
CATSRAGQSYNEQFF
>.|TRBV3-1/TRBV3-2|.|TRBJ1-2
TGTGCCAGCAGCCAAGGATCCGGGGGGCAAGGCTACACCTTC
CASSQGSGGQGYTF
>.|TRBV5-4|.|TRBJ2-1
TGTGCCAGCAGCACGGCCGGGGACTACAATGAGCAGTTCTTC
CASSTAGDYNEQFF
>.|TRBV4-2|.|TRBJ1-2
TGTGCCAGCAGCCAAGATCGGTCGGGGTATGGCTACACCTTC
CASSQDRSGYGYTF
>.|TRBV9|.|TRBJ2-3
TGTGCCAGCGACGAGGGGGACTATAGGACAGATACGCAGTATTTT
CASDEGDYRTDTQYF
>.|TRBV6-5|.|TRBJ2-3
TGTGCCAGCATCCTGGGACTGCACACAGATACGCAGTATTTT
CASILGLHTDTQYF